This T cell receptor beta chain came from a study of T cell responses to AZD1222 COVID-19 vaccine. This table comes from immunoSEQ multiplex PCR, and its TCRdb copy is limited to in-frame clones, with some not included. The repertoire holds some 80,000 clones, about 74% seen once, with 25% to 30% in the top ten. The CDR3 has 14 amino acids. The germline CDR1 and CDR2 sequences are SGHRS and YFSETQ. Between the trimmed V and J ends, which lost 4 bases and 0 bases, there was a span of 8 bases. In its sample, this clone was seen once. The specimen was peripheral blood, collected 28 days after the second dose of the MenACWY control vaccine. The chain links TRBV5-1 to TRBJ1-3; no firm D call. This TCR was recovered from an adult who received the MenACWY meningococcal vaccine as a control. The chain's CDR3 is CASSPSGSGNTIYF. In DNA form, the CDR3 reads TGCGCCAGCAGCCCGTCCGGCTCTGGAAACACCATATATTTT. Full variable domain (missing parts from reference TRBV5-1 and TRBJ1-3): KAGVTQTPRYLIKTRGQQVTLSCSPISGHRSVSWYQQTPGQGLQFLFEYFSETQRNKGNFPGRFSGRQFSNSRSEMNVSTLELGDSALYLCASSPSGSGNTIYFGEGSWLTVV.